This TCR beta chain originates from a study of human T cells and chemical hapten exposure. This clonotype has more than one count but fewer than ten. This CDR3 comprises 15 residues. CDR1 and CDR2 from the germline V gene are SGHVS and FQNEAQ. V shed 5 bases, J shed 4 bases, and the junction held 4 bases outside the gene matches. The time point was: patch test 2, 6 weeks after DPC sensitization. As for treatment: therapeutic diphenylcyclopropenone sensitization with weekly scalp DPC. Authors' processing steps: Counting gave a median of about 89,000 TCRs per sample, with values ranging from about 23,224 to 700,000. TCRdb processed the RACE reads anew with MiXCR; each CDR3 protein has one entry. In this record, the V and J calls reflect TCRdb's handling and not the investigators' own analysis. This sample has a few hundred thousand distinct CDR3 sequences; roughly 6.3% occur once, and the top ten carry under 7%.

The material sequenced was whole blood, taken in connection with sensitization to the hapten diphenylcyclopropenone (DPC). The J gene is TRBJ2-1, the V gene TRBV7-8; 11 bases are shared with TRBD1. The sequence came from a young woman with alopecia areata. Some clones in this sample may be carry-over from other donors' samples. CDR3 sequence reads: CASSQGTGGYNEQFF. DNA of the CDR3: TGTGCCAGCAGCCAAGGGACAGGGGGATACAATGAGCAGTTCTTC.